Below, 22 T cell receptor beta chains from the same sample are listed, as sequenced in a study of T-cell reconstitution after alpha-beta-depleted transplantation in children. The TCRbeta library incorporated unique molecular identifiers. One entry per CDR3 protein results from TCRdb running MiXCR on the PCR reads. This sample carries 150,000 to 250,000 distinct CDR3 sequences, approximately 6% of them seen once, and the ten largest clones take 4.5%. The sequenced sample was PBMCs, obtained before TCRalphabeta/CD19-depleted stem cell transplant. These receptors were taken from a girl less than two years old with combined immunodeficiency, due to receive a stem cell transplant.

This clonotype occurred many times. The J gene is TRBJ1-1, the V gene TRBV15, with no clear D. Germline CDR1 LNHNV, CDR2 YYDKDF (reference sequence). There are 13 residues in the CDR3. With 5 bases removed from V and 2 bases from J, the gap between germline ends came to 9 bases. The CDR3 sequence is CATSPRGNTEAFF. The CDR3 region has the DNA TGTGCCACCAGCCCCCGAGGTAACACTGAAGCTTTCTTT.

The chain couples TRBV12-3 or TRBV12-4 to TRBJ1-2, with TRBD1 as a possible D gene (5 bases). Trimming removed 4 bases at V and 8 bases at J, with 11 bases between. The CDR3 length is 12 residues. CDR3 residues: CASSSGVWGYTF. CDR3 sequence (DNA): TGTGCCAGCAGTTCGGGGGTCTGGGGCTACACCTTC.

DNA of the CDR3: TGCGCCAGCAGCCAAGGGGACAGGGGTACCAACGAGCAGTACTTC. Protein: CASSQGDRGTNEQYF. The rearrangement links TRBV4-3 to TRBJ2-7; 10 nucleotides line up with TRBD1. From germline, CDR1 is LGHNA and CDR2 YSLEER. The CDR3 runs to 15 residues. V shed 1 base, J shed 5 bases, and the junction held 5 bases outside the gene matches.

This clonotype was observed many times. The chain has TRBV20-1 and TRBJ2-3; the D is unclear. CDR1 is DFQATT, CDR2 SNEGSKA, per germline (reference sequence). Trimming left V 5 bases short and J 1 base short, with 10 bases between. CDR3 length equals 13 residues. The CDR3 sequence: CSAESGGTDTQYF. The CDR3 DNA follows: TGCAGTGCTGAGAGTGGCGGCACAGATACGCAGTATTTT.

This clonotype has at least ten counts. The chain uses TRBV12-3 or TRBV12-4 and TRBJ1-5; D ambiguous. V was pared by 3 bases and J by 4 bases, with 10 bases between. The CDR3 spans 14 residues. For the CDR3, the DNA is TGTGCCAGCAGTTTTGGCCGCGGGAATCAGCCCCAGCATTTT. Protein product: CASSFGRGNQPQHF.

This clonotype has at least ten counts. The gene calls are TRBV29-1 and TRBJ1-2; D is unresolved. The V and J ends lost 1 base and 8 bases respectively, with 17 bases between them. This CDR3 has 14 amino acids. The germline gives CDR1 SQVTM, CDR2 ANQGSEA. CDR3 sequence reads: CSVEGSGDMSGYTF. The CDR3 DNA sequence: TGCAGCGTTGAAGGCTCAGGCGATATGTCGGGCTACACCTTC. Full variable domain (rest looked up from reference TRBV29-1 and TRBJ1-2): SAVISQKPSRDICQRGTSLTIQCQVDSQVTMMFWYRQQPGQSLTLIATANQGSEATYESGFVIDKFPISRPNLTFSTLTVSNMSPEDSSIYLCSVEGSGDMSGYTFGSGTRLTVV.

The table lists this clonotype with many counts. V is TRBV15 and J is TRBJ2-2, with no clear D. Trimming left V 2 bases short and J 11 bases short, with 9 bases between. Germline V lookup: CDR1 LNHNV, CDR2 YYDKDF (reference sequence). The CDR3 has 12 residues. CDR3 bases: TGTGCCACCAGCAGAACAAAAGAAGAGCTGTTTTTT. It specifies CATSRTKEELFF. Using reference TRBV15 and TRBJ2-2 for the parts outside the CDR3, the full variable domain is DAMVIQNPRYQVTQFGKPVTLSCSQTLNHNVMYWYQQKSSQAPKLLFHYYDKDFNNEADTPDNFQSRRPNTSFCFLDIRSPGLGDTAMYLCATSRTKEELFFGEGSRLTVL.

Comment on this clonotype: With a much larger clone just one base away, this may be a read error. The chain recombines TRBV12-3 or TRBV12-4 with TRBJ2-7; 7 bases align to TRBD1. The CDR3 sequence is 13 residues long. Trimming cost V 8 bases and J 5 bases; bases outside gene matches: 9. The CDR3 region is CASGSTGFNEQYF. The CDR3 nucleotides are TGTGCCAGCGGTTCGACAGGGTTCAACGAGCAGTACTTC.

This chain connects TRBV7-8 to TRBJ1-5; tentatively, D is TRBD1 (6 bases). Trimming took 2 bases from V and 2 from J, leaving 19 bases between them. Per the germline V gene, CDR1 is SGHVS and CDR2 is FQNEAQ. This CDR3 region has 18 residues. The CDR3: CASSLYLAGGLRNQPQHF. The CDR3 DNA sequence: TGTGCCAGCAGCTTATATTTGGCGGGGGGGCTTCGCAATCAGCCCCAGCATTTT.

This clonotype has ten or more counts. The chain has TRBV21-1 and TRBJ2-7; the D call TRBD1 from the table was never checked on the DNA. TRBV21-1 counts as a pseudogene. The length of the CDR3 is 14 residues. The CDR3 protein is CASSNWGANYEQYF. The CDR3 DNA reads TGTGCCAGCAGCAATTGGGGGGCAAACTACGAGCAGTACTTC.

This clonotype has at least ten counts. The CDR3 coding sequence is TGTGCCAGCAGCTTAGCCCCCCTGGCTAGCGCGGTCCTCGAAGAGGGCTGGGTCAATGAGCAGTTCTTC. Translating it yields CASSLAPLASAVLEEGWVNEQFF. The V gene is TRBV11-1, the J gene TRBJ2-1; D possibly corresponds to TRBD2 (6 bases). The germline gives CDR1 SGHAT, CDR2 FQDESV (reference sequence). Trimming removed 0 bases at V and 6 bases at J, with 36 bases between. CDR3 length equals 23 residues. Looking up the rest from reference TRBV11-1 and TRBJ2-1 gives the full variable domain: EAEVAQSPRYKITEKSQAVAFWCDPISGHATLYWYRQILGQGPELLVQFQDESVVDDSQLPKDRFSAERLKGVDSTLKIQPAELGDSAMYLCASSLAPLASAVLEEGWVNEQFFGPGTRLTVL.

This clonotype has a count of ten or more. V usage is TRBV7-9 and J usage is TRBJ2-5; D might be TRBD2 (5 bases). Germline V lookup: CDR1 SEHNR, CDR2 FQNEAQ (reference sequence). The V end lost 5 bases, the J end lost 5 bases, and 12 bases lay between the germline ends. This CDR3 contains 13 residues. This CDR3 is CASSLSWEETQYF. Here the CDR3 DNA reads TGTGCCAGCAGCCTTAGCTGGGAGGAGACCCAGTACTTC.

In its sample, this clonotype was seen many times. The chain uses TRBV7-9 and TRBJ1-1; D gene uncertain. The CDR3 totals 12 residues. Germline lookup yields CDR1 SEHNR and CDR2 FQNEAQ (reference sequence). V shed 3 bases and J shed 6 bases, with 8 bases lying between them. The CDR3 spells CASSFIVAEAFF. CDR3 in DNA: TGTGCCAGCAGCTTCATAGTGGCTGAAGCTTTCTTT.

In its sample, this clonotype was seen many times. The chain employs TRBV7-6 and TRBJ2-5, with 7 bases matching TRBD2. The V and J ends lost 1 base and 4 bases, in that order; junction bases with no gene match: 6. The CDR3 extends over 15 amino acids. From germline, CDR1 is SGHVS and CDR2 FNYEAQ. CDR3 in amino acids: CASSLVRGVLETQYF. CDR3 in DNA: TGTGCCAGCAGCTTAGTACGGGGGGTCTTAGAGACCCAGTACTTC. Variable domain in full (rest from reference TRBV7-6 and TRBJ2-5): GAGVSQSPRYKVTKRGQDVALRCDPISGHVSLYWYRQALGQGPEFLTYFNYEAQQDKSGLPNDRFSAERPEGSISTLTIQRTEQRDSAMYRCASSLVRGVLETQYFGPGTRLLVL.

On this clonotype: The junction and the germline gene differ at one end; a read error may be behind it. This chain uses TRBV28 with TRBJ2-7; D call uncertain. The V gene's germline CDR1 is MDHEN and CDR2 SYDVKM. CDR3 length: 13 amino acids. Written as DNA, the CDR3 is TGTGCCAGCAGTTTCTTAAGCTCCTGCGAGCAGTACTTC. As protein: CASSFLSSCEQYF.

This clonotype turned up a few times. This sequence joins TRBV7-9 and TRBJ2-1, with 8 bases fitting TRBD1. In germline, CDR1 is SEHNR, CDR2 FQNEAQ (reference sequence). J was trimmed by 6 bases and V by 0 bases; bases with no gene match: 7. The CDR3 extends over 16 amino acids. CDR3 sequence: CASSLAPGGHFNEQFF. CDR3 DNA: TGTGCCAGCAGCTTAGCTCCAGGGGGCCATTTCAATGAGCAGTTCTTC.

This clonotype was detected a few times. The chain is built from TRBV27 and TRBJ2-7; the D is unclear. This CDR3 is 15 amino acids long. V shed 6 bases and J shed 0 bases, with 15 bases lying between them. Germline V gene lookup returns CDR1 MNHEY and CDR2 SMNVEV (reference sequence). CDR3 amino acids: CASSDHGRSSYEQYF. The CDR3, as DNA: TGTGCCAGCAGCGACCATGGCAGAAGCTCCTACGAGCAGTACTTC.

This clonotype was picked up many times. The chain combines TRBV7-6 with TRBJ2-1, with D possibly TRBD1 on 5 matching bases. Germline-derived CDR1 and CDR2 are SGHVS and FNYEAQ. This CDR3 region has 20 residues. V was cut by 5 bases and J by 1 base, with 27 bases left in between. CDR3 sequence (DNA): TGTGCCAGCAGCAATAAACCTTGGGGCTTATGGGCTCTTTCCTACAATGAGCAGTTCTTC. Translation: CASSNKPWGLWALSYNEQFF.

The V and J genes are TRBV5-5 and TRBJ1-1; D might be TRBD1 (6 bases). With 2 bases removed from V and 0 bases from J, the gap between germline ends came to 14 bases. The CDR3 length is 16 residues. Germline loops: CDR1 SGHKS, CDR2 YYEKEE (reference sequence). The DNA of the CDR3 is TGTGCCAGCAGCTTATACAGGGTTACTATGAACACTGAAGCTTTCTTT. Protein product: CASSLYRVTMNTEAFF.

This clonotype was seen at least ten times. The chain uses TRBV7-9 and TRBJ2-6, with D uncertain. V dropped 5 bases and J dropped 3 bases, with 17 bases sitting between them. This CDR3 comprises 17 residues. Germline CDR1 is SEHNR and CDR2 is FQNEAQ (reference sequence). Here the CDR3 reads CASSGRQGTHGANVLTF. The CDR3 nucleotides read TGTGCCAGCAGCGGAAGACAAGGCACCCATGGGGCCAACGTCCTGACTTTC.

This clonotype occurred many times. This chain uses TRBV5-5 with TRBJ1-1, with D hard to call. The length of the CDR3 is 15 residues. Trimming took 0 bases from V and 0 from J, leaving 9 bases between them. CDR1 SGHKS and CDR2 YYEKEE come from the germline V gene (reference sequence). The DNA for the CDR3 is TGTGCCAGCAGCTTGGACTTAGCACTGAACACTGAAGCTTTCTTT. Translated, it gives CASSLDLALNTEAFF.

In this sample, this clonotype turned up many times. The chain employs TRBV28 and TRBJ2-3; no definite D call. CDR1 and CDR2 from the germline V gene are MDHEN and SYDVKM. This CDR3 is built from 12 residues. The V end was cut by 7 bases, the J end by 6 bases, with 11 bases between. CDR3 in DNA: TGTGCCAGCACTGGCTATACTGATACGCAGTATTTT. Its protein product is CASTGYTDTQYF.